Only a few counts were recorded for the clone carrying this T cell receptor (beta chain). This sample is drawn from a study of glioma-infiltrating T cells. Study overall: Target coverage was about 4- to 10-fold for about a million blood T cells.

V was clipped by 5 bases and J by 8 bases, with 15 bases between them. The CDR3 is made up of 13 amino acids. The germline V gene encodes CDR1 SEHNR and CDR2 FQNEAQ (reference sequence). The iRepertoire nested amplicon-rescue multiplex PCR amplified TCR alpha and beta CDR3s from RNA. TCRdb called the multiplex PCR reads again in MiXCR, with one record for every CDR3 protein. The data contain 300,000 to 400,000 distinct CDR3 sequences, around 38% of them seen just once; the ten biggest clones take up 12%. The specimen was glioma tissue, nonneoplastic brain tissue, or PBMCs (not recorded which). The chain employs TRBV7-9 and TRBJ1-2; D gene unclear. The source is a human donor with low-grade glioma or glioblastoma, undergoing nonglioma brain surgery, or in good health (not recorded which). The DNA for the CDR3 is TGTGCCAGCAGCCTTGCAAGGGAAGGCGGCTACACCTTC. Translation gives CASSLAREGGYTF.